Listed here is a single TCR beta chain. J gave up 7 bases and V 5 bases, and 6 bases lay outside the gene matches. This CDR3 spans 14 amino acids. The sample originates from a study of T-cell reconstitution after alpha-beta-depleted transplantation in children. The library targeted TCRbeta and was prepared with unique molecular identifiers. TCRdb re-analysed the PCR reads in MiXCR, keeping a single row per CDR3 protein. Of over 150,000 distinct CDR3 sequences in the sample, about 6.4% were seen once. This receptor was obtained from a human donor who donated a stem cell graft to a child with Wiskott-Aldrich syndrome. This chain connects TRBV12-3 or TRBV12-4 to TRBJ1-4; TRBD1 matches at 8 bases. The sample in question was PBMCs from the stem cell graft donor, obtained from the stem cell graft. CDR3 region: CASSIQGASEKLFF. The CDR3 DNA is TGTGCCAGCAGTATCCAGGGGGCAAGTGAAAAACTGTTTTTT.